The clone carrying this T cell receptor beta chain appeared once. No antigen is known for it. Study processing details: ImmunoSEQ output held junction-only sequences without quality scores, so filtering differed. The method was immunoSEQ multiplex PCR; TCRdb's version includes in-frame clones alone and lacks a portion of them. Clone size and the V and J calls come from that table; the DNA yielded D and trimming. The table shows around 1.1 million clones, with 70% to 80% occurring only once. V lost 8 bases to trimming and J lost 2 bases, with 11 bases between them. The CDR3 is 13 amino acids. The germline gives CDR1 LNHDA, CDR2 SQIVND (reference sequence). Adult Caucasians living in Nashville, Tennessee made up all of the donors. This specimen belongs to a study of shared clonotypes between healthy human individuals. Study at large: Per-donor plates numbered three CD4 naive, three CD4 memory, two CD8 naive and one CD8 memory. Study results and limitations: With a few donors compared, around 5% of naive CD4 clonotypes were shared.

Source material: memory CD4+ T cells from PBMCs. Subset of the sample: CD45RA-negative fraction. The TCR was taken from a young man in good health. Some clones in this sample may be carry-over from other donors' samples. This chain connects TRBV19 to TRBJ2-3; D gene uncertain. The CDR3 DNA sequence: TGTGCCAGTGGTGAGACAAACACAGATACGCAGTATTTT. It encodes CASGETNTDTQYF.